The rows below give T cell receptor beta chains drawn from one sample of a study of T cell changes during pregnancy in multiple sclerosis. The method was immunoSEQ multiplex PCR; TCRdb's version includes in-frame clones alone and lacks a portion of them. Of some 99,000 clones listed, about 94% are singletons. The material was peripheral blood, obtained after pregnancy. The receptor set was obtained from a female donor with multiple sclerosis, enrolled in a pregnancy study. The CDR3 runs from the conserved cysteine through the conserved F or W. D genes are given only for firm matches. Clone sizes are given selectively: once, few, many, or a class where the clone is expanded.

v_gene	abundance	d_gene	j_gene	CDR3aa	CDR3nt
TRBV4-2	.	.	TRBJ2-1	CASSQDLGRSDVYNEQFF	TGTGCCAGCAGCCAAGATTTGGGTCGGAGCGACGTATACAATGAGCAGTTCTTC
TRBV27	.	.	TRBJ2-7	CASSVWAGSSSYEQYF	TGTGCCAGCAGTGTCTGGGCGGGGTCGAGCTCCTACGAGCAGTACTTC
TRBV27	.	TRBD2	TRBJ2-7	CASSWSGTFPYEQYF	TGTGCCAGCAGTTGGAGCGGGACCTTCCCCTACGAGCAGTACTTC
TRBV5-1	.	.	TRBJ1-1	CASSRLPGDTEAFF	TGCGCCAGCAGCCGTCTCCCCGGGGACACTGAAGCTTTCTTT
TRBV6-5	.	.	TRBJ2-7	CASSSGRTYEQYF	TGTGCCAGCAGCTCCGGGAGAACCTACGAGCAGTACTTC
TRBV4-1	.	.	TRBJ1-3	CASSQDRKAQGITIYF	TGCGCCAGCAGCCAAGACCGAAAGGCCCAGGGGATCACCATATATTTT
TRBV30	.	.	TRBJ1-5	CAWSVQSYQPQHF	TGTGCCTGGAGTGTACAGTCTTATCAGCCCCAGCATTTT
TRBV5-1	.	.	TRBJ2-7	CASTLGVEVSYEQYF	TGCGCCAGCACCTTGGGGGTCGAGGTCTCCTACGAGCAGTACTTC
TRBV29-1	.	TRBD2	TRBJ2-7	CSVNSGSYEQYF	TGCAGCGTGAATAGCGGGAGCTACGAGCAGTACTTC
TRBV6-6	.	TRBD2	TRBJ2-2	CASSGIGTGELFF	TGTGCCAGTAGCGGGATCGGTACCGGGGAGCTGTTTTTT
TRBV28	.	TRBD1	TRBJ1-5	CASSPSDRGRAKPQHF	TGTGCCAGCAGTCCCTCTGACAGGGGGCGCGCAAAGCCCCAGCATTTT
TRBV15	.	.	TRBJ2-3	CATSRDQGSGGPSTDTQYF	TGTGCCACCAGCAGAGATCAAGGTAGCGGAGGACCTAGCACAGATACGCAGTATTTT
TRBV7-3	.	TRBD1	TRBJ2-7	CASSLYRGAEQYF	TGTGCCAGCAGCTTATACAGGGGGGCAGAGCAGTACTTC
TRBV13	once	.	TRBJ2-1	CASSLEGSASYNEQFF	TGTGCCAGCAGCTTAGAGGGTAGCGCCTCCTACAATGAGCAGTTCTTC
TRBV5-1	.	TRBD2	TRBJ2-7	CASSYGLAGGVWSYEQYF	TGCGCCAGCAGCTACGGACTAGCGGGAGGGGTTTGGTCCTACGAGCAGTACTTC
TRBV19	few	.	TRBJ1-1	CASSTTVNTEAFF	TGTGCCAGTAGTACGACAGTGAACACTGAAGCTTTCTTT
TRBV30	few	.	TRBJ1-1	CAWRRTAEAFF	TGTGCCTGGCGGAGGACGGCTGAAGCTTTCTTT
TRBV5-4	.	TRBD1	TRBJ2-3	CASSLVQGVDTQYF	TGTGCCAGCAGCTTGGTTCAGGGGGTAGATACGCAGTATTTT
TRBV27	.	TRBD1	TRBJ1-2	CASTSTGNSRGYTF	TGTGCCAGCACTTCGACAGGGAATTCTCGTGGCTACACCTTC
TRBV2	.	.	TRBJ1-1	CASSVASPGTEAFF	TGTGCCAGCAGTGTGGCGTCCCCGGGTACTGAAGCTTTCTTT
TRBV2	.	.	TRBJ2-1	CASSPVVTYNEQFF	TGTGCCAGCTCTCCGGTCGTCACCTACAATGAGCAGTTCTTC
TRBV5-3	once	.	TRBJ1-3	CAGKSPPAHSDKPTSGNTIYF	TGTGCCGGAAAAAGCCCGCCGGCTCACTCCGACAAACCCACCTCTGGAAACACCATATATTTT